These T cell receptor beta chains were read from a single sample in a study of identical twins. TCRdb passed the 5' RACE reads through MiXCR, listing each CDR3 protein once. In the table there are under 300,000 distinct CDR3 sequences, 6.5% of which are singletons. This same sample was also taken into another study, of T cells expressing NK-cell markers.

The sample was CD8+ T cells sorted from blood. These receptors all stem from a woman aged 18 to 35 in good health. CDR3s include the opening cysteine and the closing phenylalanine or tryptophan. Fields, in order: D gene, clone size, V gene, J gene, CDR3 DNA, CDR3 protein. A D gene is named only where the DNA matches it firmly. Rows give clone size only sometimes, using once, few, many, or a class for an expanded clone.

>-|many|TRBV10-3|TRBJ2-7
TGTGCCATCAGCACCGGGGCCTCCTACGAGCAGTACTTC
CAISTGASYEQYF
>TRBD1|few|TRBV11-2|TRBJ2-6
TGCGTAACAGGGGGCCTCCCCTCTGGGGCCAACGTCCTGACTTTC
CVTGGLPSGANVLTF
>-|many|TRBV5-1|TRBJ1-3
TGCGCCAGCAGCTTGGAAGGACTTGGAAACACCATATATTTT
CASSLEGLGNTIYF
>TRBD1|-|TRBV7-9|TRBJ2-1
TGTGCCAGCAGCAGTACAGACAGGGGGAGTCGGGATGAGCAGTTCTTC
CASSSTDRGSRDEQFF
>TRBD1|-|TRBV9|TRBJ1-1
TGTGCCAGCAGCGTACAGGGACAGGATGGGTTGGGAGCTTTCTTT
CASSVQGQDGLGAFF
>-|-|TRBV7-2|TRBJ1-1
TGTGCCAGCAGCTTAGCAGGGCTGTGGAACACTGAAGCTTTCTTT
CASSLAGLWNTEAFF
>TRBD2|few|TRBV11-1|TRBJ2-1
TGTGCCAGCAGCACATTGGGACTAGCGGGGGGCCCCCAAGGATACAATGAGCAGTTCTTC
CASSTLGLAGGPQGYNEQFF
>-|few|TRBV12-3/TRBV12-4|TRBJ2-3
TGTGCCAGTAGGGAATACGGGACGCAGTATTTT
CASREYGTQYF
>TRBD1|-|TRBV4-3|TRBJ1-1
TGCGCCAGCAGCCAAGGAGGGGGCCTTTCCACTGAAGCTTTCTTT
CASSQGGGLSTEAFF
>-|-|TRBV9|TRBJ1-1
TGTGCCAGCGCAGCAGGCCAATACACTGAAGCTTTCTTT
CASAAGQYTEAFF
>TRBD2|few|TRBV12-3/TRBV12-4|TRBJ2-5
TGTGCCAGCAGTACAGGACTAGCGGGAGGGCAAGAGACCCAGTACTTC
CASSTGLAGGQETQYF
>-|-|TRBV7-9|TRBJ2-2
TGTGCCAGTGGGTTGTCCCGGGAGCTGTTTTTT
CASGLSRELFF
>-|-|TRBV7-6|TRBJ2-7
TGTGCCAGCAGCCCCGGTGGGGGGTCCTACGAGCAGTACTTC
CASSPGGGSYEQYF
>TRBD1|few|TRBV9|TRBJ1-1
TGTGCCAGCGGCTCAGGGGGCGCGGGGGACACTGAAGCTTTCTTT
CASGSGGAGDTEAFF
>TRBD2|-|TRBV19|TRBJ2-3
TGTGCCAGTACGGCTAGCGGGGATAGCACAGATACGCAGTATTTT
CASTASGDSTDTQYF
>-|many|TRBV4-3|TRBJ2-5
TGCGCCAGCAGCCACCTGGGAACCCAAGAGACCCAGTACTTC
CASSHLGTQETQYF
>TRBD2|few|TRBV9|TRBJ2-7
TGTGCCAGCAGCGTAGAGGGAGGGGCCTACGAGCAGTACTTC
CASSVEGGAYEQYF
>-|-|TRBV4-3|TRBJ2-1
TGCGCCAGCAGCCAAGATCCCGAGTCTTTCTACAATGAGCAGTTCTTC
CASSQDPESFYNEQFF
>TRBD1|-|TRBV7-9|TRBJ1-2
TGTGCCAGCAGCTCCAGTACAGGGGACCTTCAAGGTGGCTACACCTTC
CASSSSTGDLQGGYTF
>TRBD1|-|TRBV10-2|TRBJ1-2
TGCGCCATAGCAGGGACAGCCAACTATGGCTACACCTTC
CAIAGTANYGYTF
>TRBD2|-|TRBV3-1|TRBJ2-2
TGTGCCAGCAGCCAAGAAGGGTTAGCGGGGGCGAACACCGGGGAGCTGTTTTTT
CASSQEGLAGANTGELFF
>-|few|TRBV5-6|TRBJ2-7
TGTGCCAGCAGCTTCGGGTCCAACTACGAGCAGTACTTC
CASSFGSNYEQYF
>TRBD2|-|TRBV20-1|TRBJ2-7
TGCAGTGCTAACCCCCGCGAACAGCGGGGGGTCTCCTACGAGCAGTACTTC
CSANPREQRGVSYEQYF
>TRBD2|-|TRBV6-2/TRBV6-3|TRBJ2-5
TGTGCCAGCAGTTACTCGATTAGCGGGGGACTCCAAGAGACCCAGTACTTC
CASSYSISGGLQETQYF
>TRBD1|-|TRBV2|TRBJ2-7
TGTGCCAGCAAGGGGGCCCCGAAGGAGCAGTACTTC
CASKGAPKEQYF
>-|few|TRBV18|TRBJ1-1
TGTGCCAGCTCACCTGCGGACAGTGAAGCTTTCTTT
CASSPADSEAFF